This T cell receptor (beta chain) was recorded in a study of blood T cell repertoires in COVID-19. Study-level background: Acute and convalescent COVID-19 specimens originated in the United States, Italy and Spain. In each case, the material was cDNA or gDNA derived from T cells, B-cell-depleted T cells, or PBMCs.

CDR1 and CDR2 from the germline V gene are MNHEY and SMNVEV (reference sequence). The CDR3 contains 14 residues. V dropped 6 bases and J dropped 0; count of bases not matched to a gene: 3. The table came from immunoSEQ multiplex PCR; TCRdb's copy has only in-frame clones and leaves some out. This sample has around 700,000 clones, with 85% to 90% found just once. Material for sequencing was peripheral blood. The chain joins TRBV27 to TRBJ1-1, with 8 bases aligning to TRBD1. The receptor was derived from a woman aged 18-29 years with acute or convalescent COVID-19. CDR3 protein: CASRRQGLNTEAFF. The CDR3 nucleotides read TGTGCCAGCAGAAGACAGGGGTTGAACACTGAAGCTTTCTTT.